Shown below are 30 T cell receptor beta chains from a single sample sequenced in a study of human T cells and chemical hapten exposure. Using its own MiXCR run on the 5' RACE reads, TCRdb lists one record per CDR3 protein. This sample has 70,000 to 85,000 distinct CDR3 sequences, with more than 15% found just once. Total RNA extraction was carried out from unfractionated whole blood. The source is a female donor in good health.

The chain has TRBV28 and TRBJ2-7, with D maybe TRBD2 (5 bases). The CDR3 has 14 residues. Per the germline V gene, CDR1 is MDHEN and CDR2 is SYDVKM. Trimming removed 2 bases from V and 3 bases from J, with 11 bases in between. The CDR3 coding sequence is TGTGCCAGCAGTTTAAGCGGCGGCAACTACGAGCAGTACTTC. Translating it yields CASSLSGGNYEQYF.

This clonotype was recorded many times. The rearrangement joins TRBV24-1 to TRBJ1-5; D is ambiguous. CDR1 and CDR2 (germline): KGHDR, SFDVKD. Trimming took 3 bases from V and 7 from J, leaving 9 bases between them. The CDR3 contains 13 residues. The CDR3 DNA is TGTGCCACCAGTGATCCCGGAGGGCAGCCCCAGCATTTT. Translated, it gives CATSDPGGQPQHF.

This chain links TRBV29-1 with TRBJ2-6; D is unresolved. Trimming left V 6 bases short and J 2 bases short, with 8 bases between. The CDR3 runs to 13 residues. Germline V gives CDR1 SQVTM, CDR2 ANQGSEA. CDR3 loop: CSVLSAGANVLTF. CDR3 sequence (DNA): TGCAGCGTCCTATCCGCTGGGGCCAACGTCCTGACTTTC. The full variable domain, its missing parts supplied by reference TRBV29-1 and TRBJ2-6, is SAVISQKPSRDICQRGTSLTIQCQVDSQVTMMFWYRQQPGQSLTLIATANQGSEATYESGFVIDKFPISRPNLTFSTLTVSNMSPEDSSIYLCSVLSAGANVLTFGAGSRLTVL.

This clonotype was detected a few times. The chain recombines TRBV12-3 or TRBV12-4 with TRBJ1-2; no clear D gene. With 6 bases removed from V and 4 bases from J, the gap between germline ends came to 21 bases. This CDR3 contains 16 residues. The CDR3 region has the DNA TGTGCCAGCAGCCAAGGAAATGGGCCTTCTAGCTATGGCTACACCTTC. Protein sequence: CASSQGNGPSSYGYTF.

This clonotype was observed many times. The gene calls are TRBV7-2 and TRBJ2-3; D gene ambiguous. Trimming removed 5 bases at V and 4 bases at J, with 7 bases between. CDR1 and CDR2 (germline): SGHTA, FQGNSA. This CDR3 contains 12 residues. CDR3 loop: CASSGRSDTQYF. CDR3 DNA: TGTGCCAGCAGCGGTAGATCAGATACGCAGTATTTT.

This clonotype occurred many times. This rearrangement joins TRBV21-1 to TRBJ2-7. TRBV21-1 corresponds to a pseudogene. The CDR3 is 12 residues long. CDR3 protein: CASYHETYEQYF. In DNA, the CDR3 is TGTGCCAGCTACCATGAGACCTACGAGCAGTACTTC.

This clonotype was observed a handful of times. The rearrangement joins TRBV6-5 to TRBJ2-7; TRBD1 might be the D (5 bases). CDR1 and CDR2 (germline): MNHEY, SVGAGI. The CDR3 runs to 14 residues. The V end was cut by 6 bases, the J end by 0 bases, with 12 bases between. The CDR3 DNA follows: TGTGCCAGCAGGGCGGAGACAGCCTCCTACGAGCAGTACTTC. It specifies CASRAETASYEQYF.

V usage is TRBV24-1 and J usage is TRBJ2-2; D is perhaps TRBD1 (5 bases). The ends were cut back, 0 bases at V and 0 bases at J, with 16 bases in the middle. The CDR3 length is 19 residues. Germline loops: CDR1 KGHDR, CDR2 SFDVKD. CDR3 nucleotides: TGTGCCACCAGTGATTTGGGGGCGGCCCCAAGGGCGAACACCGGGGAGCTGTTTTTT. Protein sequence: CATSDLGAAPRANTGELFF.

The V call is TRBV20-1, the J call TRBJ2-3; 7 bases map to TRBD2. The germline CDR1 and CDR2 sequences are DFQATT and SNEGSKA (reference sequence). V dropped 0 bases and J dropped 1; count of bases not matched to a gene: 7. This CDR3 is built from 16 residues. The CDR3 sequence is CSARDWGLAGTDTQYF. The CDR3 DNA sequence: TGCAGTGCTAGAGATTGGGGTCTAGCGGGCACAGATACGCAGTATTTT.

This clonotype was observed at least ten times. V is TRBV28 and J is TRBJ1-1; no clear D. CDR3 length: 14 amino acids. V lost 7 bases to trimming and J lost 4 bases, with 16 bases between them. Germline V gives CDR1 MDHEN, CDR2 SYDVKM. This chain's CDR3 is CASNPSWKLTEAFF. The CDR3 region has the DNA TGTGCCAGCAACCCTAGTTGGAAACTCACTGAAGCTTTCTTT.

This clonotype showed up just a few times. The chain has TRBV6-2 or TRBV6-3 and TRBJ2-5, with D perhaps matching TRBD2 (5 bases). Deletions cut 6 bases from V and 5 bases from J, with 10 bases between. Germline lookup yields CDR1 MNHEY and CDR2 SVGEGT. The CDR3 spans 12 residues. The CDR3 bases are TGTGCCAGCAGCACCGGCGGGGAGACCCAGTACTTC. It is translated as CASSTGGETQYF.

The sample holds a few counts of this clonotype. The chain recombines TRBV28 with TRBJ1-1, with a weak D call TRBD1 (5 bases). Germline CDR1 reads MDHEN; CDR2 reads SYDVKM. There are 15 residues in the CDR3. The V and J ends lost 1 base and 0 bases respectively, with 9 bases between them. The CDR3 coding sequence is TGTGCCAGCAGTTTATTTGGGGACTTGAACACTGAAGCTTTCTTT. It specifies CASSLFGDLNTEAFF.

This clonotype was picked up many times. CDR3 nucleotide sequence: TGTGCCAGCAGTTACGAGGTCTCAAGCTATGGCTACACCTTC. Translation: CASSYEVSSYGYTF. J is TRBJ1-2 and V is TRBV6-2 or TRBV6-3; D remains unclear. Trimming shortened V by 2 bases and J by 4 bases, and 11 bases separated the two germline ends. CDR1 MNHEY and CDR2 SVGEGT come from the germline V gene. The length of the CDR3 is 14 residues.

The rearrangement links TRBV2 to TRBJ1-1; perhaps TRBD1 as D (6 bases). This CDR3 comprises 13 residues. Trimming removed 6 bases at V and 4 bases at J, with 12 bases between. Germline V CDR1 and CDR2: SNHLY, FYNNEI. CDR3 nucleotide sequence: TGTGCCAGCAGCGCAGGGGCGAGCACTGAAGCTTTCTTT. This gives the protein CASSAGASTEAFF.

J is TRBJ2-3 and V is TRBV5-1; TRBD2 is a possible D gene (6 bases). Germline V gene data show CDR1 as SGHRS and CDR2 as YFSETQ. The ends were cut back, 4 bases at V and 0 bases at J, with 15 bases in the middle. The CDR3 extends over 16 amino acids. CDR3 DNA: TGCGCCAGCAGCGGAGGGAGCGGGCTAAGCACAGATACGCAGTATTTT. Protein sequence: CASSGGSGLSTDTQYF.

This chain links TRBV7-8 with TRBJ2-5; perhaps TRBD2 as D (6 bases). This CDR3 region has 14 residues. Trimming removed 5 bases from V and 3 bases from J, with 13 bases in between. The V gene's germline CDR1 is SGHVS and CDR2 FQNEAQ. DNA of the CDR3: TGTGCCAGCAGCCGCCCCGGGGGTGAAGAGACCCAGTACTTC. Encoded protein: CASSRPGGEETQYF.

This clonotype was seen many times. This chain connects TRBV10-3 to TRBJ2-1; no clear D gene. Trimming left V 0 bases short and J 2 bases short, with 14 bases between. The CDR3 covers 17 residues. CDR1 and CDR2 from the germline V gene are ENHRY and SYGVKD. CDR3 in DNA: TGTGCCATCAGTGAGTCGAGTGGTCAGCCTGCCTACAATGAGCAGTTCTTC. Translation: CAISESSGQPAYNEQFF.

This clonotype was recorded a few times. CDR3 coding DNA: TGTGCCAGCAGCAAGGACAGGGGCTATGGCTACACCTTC. It specifies CASSKDRGYGYTF. The rearrangement joins TRBV5-4 to TRBJ1-2; 9 bases line up with TRBD1. The ends lost 4 bases at V and 4 bases at J; junction bases unmatched: 2. The CDR3 sequence is 13 residues long. From germline, CDR1 is SGHNT and CDR2 YYREEE (reference sequence).

The chain carries TRBV5-1 and TRBJ2-1, with a tentative D call TRBD1 (7 bases). The CDR3 has 14 amino acids. V dropped 4 bases and J dropped 4 bases, with 12 bases sitting between them. Germline V gene lookup returns CDR1 SGHRS and CDR2 YFSETQ. CDR3 protein: CASSTGGQYNEQFF. In nucleotides, the CDR3 is TGCGCCAGCAGCACCGGGGGACAGTACAATGAGCAGTTCTTC.

The chain recombines TRBV6-1 with TRBJ1-5, with 12 bases matching TRBD1. V gave up 6 bases and J gave up 6 bases; unmatched junction bases: 9. This CDR3 comprises 16 residues. The germline V gene has CDR1 MNHNS and CDR2 SASEGT. Here the CDR3 DNA reads TGTGCCAGCAGGTCCCCGGGACAGGGGGCGACTCAGCCCCAGCATTTT. This encodes CASRSPGQGATQPQHF.

The chain links TRBV3-1 to TRBJ1-1; possible D gene TRBD1, 5 bases. The CDR3 runs 13 residues. The V and J ends lost 6 bases and 4 bases respectively, with 12 bases between them. CDR1 is LGHDT and CDR2 is YNNKEL in the germline V gene (reference sequence). The CDR3 DNA reads TGTGCCAGCAGTACGACCGGGGGCACTGAAGCTTTCTTT. Translation gives CASSTTGGTEAFF.

V usage is TRBV6-6 and J usage is TRBJ2-2; D remains ambiguous. The CDR3 runs 14 residues. Germline lookup yields CDR1 MNHNY and CDR2 SVGAGI (reference sequence). V was cut by 0 bases and J by 4 bases, with 6 bases left in between. DNA for the CDR3: TGTGCCAGCAGTTACTCGAGCCCCACCGGGGAGCTGTTTTTT. Translated: CASSYSSPTGELFF.

The sample holds a few counts of this clonotype. The chain uses TRBV12-3 or TRBV12-4 and TRBJ2-3; 8 bases map to TRBD2. Trimming removed 3 bases from V and 1 base from J; junction bases left unmatched: 9. This CDR3 region has 17 residues. This CDR3 reads CASSLASGSLRTDTQYF. In DNA form, the CDR3 reads TGTGCCAGCAGTTTGGCTAGCGGGTCTCTCCGCACAGATACGCAGTATTTT.

This clonotype was seen once. A read error may account for a junction end that differs from germline. The chain joins TRBV12-3 or TRBV12-4 to TRBJ1-5; a weak D match, TRBD1 (6 bases). CDR3 length: 17 residues. The CDR3 DNA reads as TGTGCCAGCAGTTTTCTATTTGGACAGCTTAGCAATCAGCCCCAGAATTTT. The encoded protein is CASSFLFGQLSNQPQNF.

The chain combines TRBV19 with TRBJ1-1; 8 nucleotides agree with TRBD1. The length of the CDR3 is 15 residues. Germline V CDR1 and CDR2: LNHDA, SQIVND (reference sequence). V was clipped by 6 bases and J by 11 bases; unmatched bases: 17. The CDR3 here is CASSRTPATGESAFF. Here the CDR3 DNA reads TGTGCCAGTAGCCGAACTCCCGCGACAGGGGAGAGCGCTTTCTTT.

This clonotype was picked up a small number of times. The rearrangement joins TRBV28 to TRBJ1-1; no clear D gene. Looked up from germline, CDR1 is MDHEN and CDR2 is SYDVKM. This CDR3 comprises 12 residues. Trimming stripped 2 bases from V and 3 bases from J, with 4 bases between. This CDR3 is CASSLVDTEAFF. The CDR3, as DNA: TGTGCCAGCAGTTTAGTTGACACTGAAGCTTTCTTT.

This clonotype appeared a single time. The chain employs TRBV5-4 and TRBJ2-3; 10 bases agree with TRBD2. This CDR3 region has 16 residues. Germline-derived CDR1 and CDR2 are SGHNT and YYREEE (reference sequence). Unmatched junction bases numbered 6, after V lost 0 bases and J lost 5 bases. The CDR3: CASSLGDSGRQDTQYF. In DNA, the CDR3 is TGTGCCAGCAGCTTGGGAGATAGCGGGAGGCAAGATACGCAGTATTTT.

This clonotype was seen a handful of times. One end of the junction varies from germline; a read error may be responsible. DNA for the CDR3: TGTGCCAGCAGCTTAGTCATTGACAGGGTCGGGCTCTTC. It codes for CASSLVIDRVGLF. V usage is TRBV7-2 and J usage is TRBJ2-1, with 7 bases identical to TRBD1. The length of the CDR3 is 13 residues. CDR1 and CDR2 from the germline V gene are SGHTA and FQGNSA.

The gene calls are TRBV28 and TRBJ2-7, with 11 bases fitting TRBD1. V dropped 6 bases and J dropped 6; count of bases not matched to a gene: 13. Looked up from germline, CDR1 is MDHEN and CDR2 is SYDVKM. This CDR3 comprises 16 residues. CDR3 residues: CASRTTGTGGLGEQYF. The CDR3 DNA reads as TGTGCCAGCAGGACGACCGGGACAGGGGGTCTAGGCGAGCAGTACTTC.

This clonotype was seen a few times. V is TRBV7-8 and J is TRBJ2-1; 9 bases match TRBD2. There are 16 residues in the CDR3. Trimming removed 4 bases from V and 6 bases from J; junction bases left unmatched: 10. CDR1 is SGHVS and CDR2 is FQNEAQ in the germline V gene. CDR3 DNA sequence: TGTGCCAGCAGCTCCATAGCGGGAGCCCGCAGCAATGAGCAGTTCTTC. Protein: CASSSIAGARSNEQFF.